Only a few counts were recorded for the clone carrying this T cell receptor beta chain. Trimming removed 5 bases from V and 10 bases from J, with 18 bases in between. The germline gives CDR1 SGHAT, CDR2 FQNNGV. CDR3 length: 14 amino acids. The authors divided CD4+ cells into CD45RA+ naive and CD45RA-negative memory subsets. These data are taken from a study of shared clonotypes between healthy human individuals. For the study at large: Researchers assigned three CD4 naive, three CD4 memory, two CD8 naive and one CD8 memory plate to each donor.

Some clones are missing from TCRdb's copy, which holds only in-frame ones; the method was immunoSEQ multiplex PCR. The sample lists about 1 million clones; about 80% were seen once. Sequencing was done on a sample of memory CD4+ T cells sorted from blood. This sample's subset: CD45RA-negative fraction. The chain combines TRBV11-2 with TRBJ2-1, with a possible D match to TRBD1 (5 bases). The sequence was collected from a young man in good health. The CDR3 DNA follows: TGTGCCAGCAGCCCTAGGCAAGGGGTCGGGGAGCAGTTCTTC. Its translation is CASSPRQGVGEQFF.